This T cell receptor beta chain was documented in a study of shared clonotypes between healthy human individuals. Trimming stripped 4 bases from V and 3 bases from J, with 7 bases between. The CDR3 runs to 13 residues. Germline CDR1 SGHRS, CDR2 YFSETQ. Original methodology: For the immunoSEQ data, sequences were junction-only without quality scores, so filtering differed. The assay was immunoSEQ multiplex PCR, and TCRdb's table has in-frame clones only and misses some. The V and J calls and clone size come from that table; D and trimming were worked out from the DNA. The sample has over 1.4 million clones; roughly 96% are singletons. Naive CD45RA+ and memory CD45RA-negative subsets were split from CD4+ cells. This clone was detected a few times.

The sequenced sample was naive CD4+ T cells sorted from blood. This sample's subset: CD45RA+ positively selected. V gene TRBV5-1 combines with J gene TRBJ2-2, with D unresolved. This sequence originates from a man under 40 in good health. DNA for the CDR3: TGCGCCAGCAGCGCGCAGGACACCGGGGAGCTGTTTTTT. Translation: CASSAQDTGELFF.